A single TCR beta chain is shown here with its context. Its antigen is not identified. The PCR made use of 60 Vbeta and 13 Jbeta primers. The protocol was immunoSEQ multiplex PCR, while the TCRdb copy is restricted to in-frame clones and leaves out a portion. Counted here are more than 100,000 clones, approximately 80% occurring once; the ten biggest clones make up over 0.2%. The source of the sample is a study of cytomegalovirus exposure and HLA in healthy donors. Study conclusions and caveats: A later examination showed that TCR association rates differed by HLA locus, with DRB1 most and HLA-C fewest. Per a later analysis, 18,000 or so TCR beta sequences showed association with HLA alleles at 0.05 false discovery rate. The number of N-insertions in an Asian-associated ancestry cluster was reportedly below the approximately 700-donor mean in a later analysis.

The V and J ends lost 1 base and 0 bases respectively, with 9 bases between them. CDR1 SGHRS and CDR2 YFSETQ come from the germline V gene. The CDR3 consists of 15 residues. The clonotype originates from a man aged 45 to 65 in good health and CMV-seronegative. This chain connects TRBV5-1 to TRBJ2-3; D call uncertain. The sequenced material came from PBMCs. DNA for the CDR3: TGCGCCAGCAGCTTGCGTGGGCTGAGCACAGATACGCAGTATTTT. The encoded protein is CASSLRGLSTDTQYF.